These T cell receptor beta chains were read from a single sample in a study of tumor-infiltrating lymphocytes in localized non-small cell lung cancer. The table came from immunoSEQ multiplex PCR; TCRdb's copy has only in-frame clones and leaves some out. This table has some 6,000 clones, 81% appearing once. The sequenced material came from lung tumor tissue. The receptors stem from a human donor with non-small cell lung cancer. The CDR3 runs from the conserved cysteine through the conserved F or W. D genes are given only for firm matches. Size is omitted from some rows. Given values are once, few, many or a class for expanded clones.

clone_size j_call d_call cdr3_length v_call cdr3_aa cdr3_nt
- TRBJ2-7 - 14 TRBV2 CASRGDIFVSEQYF TGTGCCAGCAGGGGGGACATTTTCGTGAGCGAGCAGTACTTC
- TRBJ1-6 - 15 TRBV7-9 CASSLSGQLNSPLHF TGTGCCAGCAGCTTATCTGGACAGCTTAATTCACCCCTCCACTTT
- TRBJ2-7 TRBD1 13 TRBV30 CAWSVTGTYEQYF TGTGCCTGGAGTGTGACAGGGACCTACGAGCAGTACTTC
once TRBJ2-3 TRBD2 15 TRBV5-1 CASSLLAGGTDTQYF TGCGCCAGCAGCTTACTAGCGGGGGGAACAGATACGCAGTATTTT
- TRBJ2-3 TRBD2 16 TRBV29-1 CSALTGLAGNTDTQYF TGCAGCGCACTAACCGGACTAGCGGGAAACACAGATACGCAGTATTTT
- TRBJ2-1 - 14 TRBV9 CASSFTSSYNEQFF TGTGCCAGCAGCTTCACTAGCTCGTACAATGAGCAGTTCTTC
- TRBJ1-1 - 15 TRBV7-3 CASSLTSGAWTEAFF TGTGCCAGCAGCTTAACGTCTGGGGCTTGGACTGAAGCTTTCTTT
- TRBJ1-1 - 14 TRBV5-1 CASSLVALDTEAFF TGCGCCAGCAGCTTGGTGGCGTTAGACACTGAAGCTTTCTTT
- TRBJ1-4 - 13 TRBV6-5 CASSYGLEEKLFF TGTGCCAGCAGTTACGGACTGGAAGAAAAACTGTTTTTT
- TRBJ2-7 - 13 TRBV19 CASKGLEDYEQYF TGTGCCAGTAAGGGACTCGAGGACTACGAGCAGTACTTC
- TRBJ2-2 TRBD1 16 TRBV9 CASSPLQGQFVGELFF TGTGCCAGCAGCCCTCTACAGGGACAGTTTGTCGGGGAGCTGTTTTTT
- TRBJ2-3 - 14 TRBV5-1 CASSLATEGDTQYF TGCGCCAGCAGCTTGGCCACAGAAGGAGATACGCAGTATTTT
- TRBJ1-2 - 14 TRBV5-6 CASIQGPRGYGYTF TGTGCCAGCATACAGGGCCCCCGAGGCTATGGCTACACCTTC
- TRBJ2-4 - 19 TRBV13 CASSLWGGGPGSAKNIQYF TGTGCCAGCAGCTTATGGGGAGGGGGCCCGGGGTCAGCCAAAAACATTCAGTACTTC
once TRBJ1-2 - 12 TRBV7-2 CASSLSNYGYTF TGTGCCAGCAGCTTATCCAACTATGGCTACACCTTC
- TRBJ1-1 - 16 TRBV5-1 CASSLAHSTMNTEAFF TGCGCCAGCAGCTTGGCACACAGCACAATGAACACTGAAGCTTTCTTT
- TRBJ1-2 - 15 TRBV6-5 CASSYATGTSYGYTF TGTGCCAGCAGTTACGCCACCGGGACATCGTATGGCTACACCTTC
- TRBJ2-2 - 17 TRBV28 CASSAPGGGRFSGELFF TGTGCCAGCAGTGCCCCGGGGGGCGGGAGATTCTCCGGGGAGCTGTTTTTT
- TRBJ2-1 TRBD2 15 TRBV2 CASSGTSGSYNEQFF TGTGCCAGCAGTGGGACTAGCGGGTCCTACAATGAGCAGTTCTTC
- TRBJ2-1 TRBD1 15 TRBV2 CASSEMGQGYNEQFF TGTGCCAGCAGTGAAATGGGACAGGGCTACAATGAGCAGTTCTTC
- TRBJ2-7 - 14 TRBV12-1 CASSFERGLYEQYF TGTGCCAGCAGCTTTGAGAGGGGGCTATACGAGCAGTACTTC
few TRBJ2-1 - 13 TRBV7-3 CASSFNQGSEQFF TGTGCCAGCAGCTTCAATCAGGGGAGTGAGCAGTTCTTC
- TRBJ2-7 TRBD1 14 TRBV18 CASSPLGTDYEQYF TGTGCCAGCTCACCCCTTGGGACAGACTACGAGCAGTACTTC
- TRBJ2-5 TRBD2 16 TRBV4-3 CASSQELAGVQETQYF TGCGCCAGCAGCCAAGAACTAGCGGGGGTTCAAGAGACCCAGTACTTC
once TRBJ2-7 TRBD1 15 TRBV2 CASSPPGQGVHEQYF TGTGCCAGCAGCCCACCGGGACAGGGTGTCCACGAGCAGTACTTC
- TRBJ1-6 - 16 TRBV9 CASSVGVGTENSPLHF TGTGCCAGCAGCGTAGGGGTGGGGACGGAGAATTCACCCCTCCACTTT
- TRBJ1-6 - 16 TRBV19 CASSIAWSSYNSPLHF TGTGCCAGTAGTATAGCCTGGAGCTCCTATAATTCACCCCTCCACTTT
- TRBJ1-1 - 17 TRBV4-2 CASSQDWRQSMNTEAFF TGTGCCAGCAGCCAAGATTGGCGACAGAGCATGAACACTGAAGCTTTCTTT
- TRBJ2-4 - 15 TRBV5-5 CASSWDQIGVYIQYF TGTGCCAGCAGCTGGGACCAAATAGGGGTCTACATTCAGTACTTC